A selection of T cell receptor beta chains follows, all from one sample in a study of T cell responses to AZD1222 COVID-19 vaccine. TCRdb's table, derived via immunoSEQ multiplex PCR, lists solely in-frame clones and lacks some. The sample carries about 99,000 clones, 90% to 95% recorded once. The material sequenced was peripheral blood, taken 28 days after the second AZD1222 dose. Every receptor here comes from an adult who received the AZD1222 COVID-19 vaccine. Each CDR3 is given with its conserved first and last residue. D genes are given only for firm matches. Part of the rows lack a size; the others show once, few, many or a class for expanded clones.

>TRBV3-1/TRBV3-2|-|TRBJ1-2|-
TGTGCCAGCAGCCAGGCGGGCAGGAAAACTAACTATGGCTACACCTTC
CASSQAGRKTNYGYTF
>TRBV5-5|-|TRBJ1-6|-
TGTGCCAGCAGCTTGGGCCCGAGCTCCTATAATTCACCCCTCCACTTT
CASSLGPSSYNSPLHF
>TRBV2|TRBD1|TRBJ1-6|-
TGTGCCAGCAGTCGGGACAGGGGGAATTCACCCCTCCACTTT
CASSRDRGNSPLHF
>TRBV7-2|-|TRBJ2-5|-
TGTGCCAGCAGGGGAGGTGGGAGAGAGACCCAGTACTTC
CASRGGGRETQYF
>TRBV28|TRBD1|TRBJ2-7|-
TGTGCCAGCAGTAACCCGGGACAGGGGTTATTGGAGCAGTACTTC
CASSNPGQGLLEQYF
>TRBV28|TRBD2|TRBJ2-1|few
TGTGCCAGCAGTTTTAGCGGGAGCTCCTACAATGAGCAGTTCTTC
CASSFSGSSYNEQFF
>TRBV7-9|TRBD1|TRBJ1-1|-
TGTGCCAGCAGCCCAGCCGGGACAGGGGCGAACACTGAAGCTTTCTTT
CASSPAGTGANTEAFF
>TRBV28|TRBD2|TRBJ2-1|once
TGTGCCAGCAGTCGTAGCGGGAGAGTCGGCTCCTACAATGAGCAGTTCTTC
CASSRSGRVGSYNEQFF
>TRBV5-1|-|TRBJ2-1|once
TGCGCCAGCACCTCGTTTAGACTGTCGGAAAATGAGCAGTTCTTC
CASTSFRLSENEQFF
>TRBV24-1|-|TRBJ2-1|-
TGTGCCACCAGTGGTCAGGCGCGTTCGAGCTCCTACAATGAGCAGTTCTTC
CATSGQARSSSYNEQFF
>TRBV5-8|TRBD2|TRBJ2-7|-
TGTGCCAGCAGCTTGGGTAGCGGGAGATTCGGCGAGCAGTACTTC
CASSLGSGRFGEQYF
>TRBV7-9|TRBD1|TRBJ2-7|-
TGTGCCAGCAGCTTGACAGGGGACGAGCAGTACTTC
CASSLTGDEQYF
>TRBV13|-|TRBJ1-1|few
TGTGCCAGCAGCTTAGCGGGAACTGAAGCTTTCTTT
CASSLAGTEAFF
>TRBV5-1|TRBD2|TRBJ2-3|-
TGCGCCAGCAGCTTACTGGGAGGGCAAGATACGCAGTATTTT
CASSLLGGQDTQYF
>TRBV9|-|TRBJ1-1|-
TGTGCCAGCGGAGGGCGGGGATACGCTTTCTTT
CASGGRGYAFF
>TRBV12-3/TRBV12-4|-|TRBJ1-1|-
TGTGCCAGCAGTTTGGGGCCAGAAAAAGCTTTCTTT
CASSLGPEKAFF
>TRBV10-3|-|TRBJ2-7|-
TGTGCCATCAGTGAGAGGACCATGCACGAGCAGTACTTC
CAISERTMHEQYF
>TRBV29-1|-|TRBJ1-1|-
TGCAGCGCCTCCATGGGGGGCATGAACACTGAAGCTTTCTTT
CSASMGGMNTEAFF
>TRBV24-1|TRBD1|TRBJ1-5|-
TGTGCCGTCGGGACAGGGGATAGCAATCAGCCCCAGCATTTT
CAVGTGDSNQPQHF